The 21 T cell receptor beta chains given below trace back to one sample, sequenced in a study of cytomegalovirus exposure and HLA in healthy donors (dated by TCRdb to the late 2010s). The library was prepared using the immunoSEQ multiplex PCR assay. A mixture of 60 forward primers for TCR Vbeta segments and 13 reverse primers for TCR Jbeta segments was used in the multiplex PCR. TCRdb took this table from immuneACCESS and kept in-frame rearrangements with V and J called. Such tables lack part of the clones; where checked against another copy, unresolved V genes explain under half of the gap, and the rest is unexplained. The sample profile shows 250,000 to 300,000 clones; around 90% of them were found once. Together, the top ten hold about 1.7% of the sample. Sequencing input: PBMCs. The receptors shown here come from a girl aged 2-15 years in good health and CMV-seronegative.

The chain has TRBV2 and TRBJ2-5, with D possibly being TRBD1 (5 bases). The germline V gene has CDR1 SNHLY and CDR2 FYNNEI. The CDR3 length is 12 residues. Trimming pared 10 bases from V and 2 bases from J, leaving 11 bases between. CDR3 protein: CATLNRQETQYF. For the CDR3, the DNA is TGTGCCACCTTAAACAGGCAAGAGACCCAGTACTTC.

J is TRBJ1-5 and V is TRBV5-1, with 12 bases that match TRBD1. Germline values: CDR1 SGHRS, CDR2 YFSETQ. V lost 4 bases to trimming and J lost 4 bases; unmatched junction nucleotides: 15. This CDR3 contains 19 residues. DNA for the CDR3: TGCGCCAGCAGCCAAATGGGGGGACAGGGGGCTCTGTGGAATCAGCCCCAGCATTTT. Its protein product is CASSQMGGQGALWNQPQHF.

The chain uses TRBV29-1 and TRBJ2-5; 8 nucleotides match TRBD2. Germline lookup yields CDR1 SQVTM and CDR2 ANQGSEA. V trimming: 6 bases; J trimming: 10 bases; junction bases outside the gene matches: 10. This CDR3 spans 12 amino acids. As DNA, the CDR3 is TGCAGCGTCCGGGAGGGACTAGGTGTCCAGTACTTC. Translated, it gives CSVREGLGVQYF.

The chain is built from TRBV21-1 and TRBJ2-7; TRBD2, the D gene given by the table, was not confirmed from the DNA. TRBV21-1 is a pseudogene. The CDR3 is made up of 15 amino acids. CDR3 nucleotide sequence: TGTGCCAGCAGCAAAGCTAGCGGGAGGTGGAGCGAGCAGTACTTC. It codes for CASSKASGRWSEQYF.

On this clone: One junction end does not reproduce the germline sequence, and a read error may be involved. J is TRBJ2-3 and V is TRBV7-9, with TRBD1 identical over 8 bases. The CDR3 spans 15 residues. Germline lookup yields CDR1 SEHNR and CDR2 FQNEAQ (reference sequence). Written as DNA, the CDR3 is TGTTCCAGCAGCCTAGGACAGGGTCTCACAGATACGCAGTATTTT. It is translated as CSSSLGQGLTDTQYF.

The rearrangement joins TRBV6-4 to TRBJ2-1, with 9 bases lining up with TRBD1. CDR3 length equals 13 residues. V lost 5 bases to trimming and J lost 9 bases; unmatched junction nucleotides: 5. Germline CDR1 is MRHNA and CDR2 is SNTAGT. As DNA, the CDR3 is TGTGCCAGCAGTCAGACAGGGGGAGGTGAGCAGTTCTTC. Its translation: CASSQTGGGEQFF.

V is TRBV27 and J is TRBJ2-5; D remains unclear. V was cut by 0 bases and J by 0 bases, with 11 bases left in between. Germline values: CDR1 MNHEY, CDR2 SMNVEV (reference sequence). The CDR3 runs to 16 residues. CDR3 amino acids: CASSLSRTRYQETQYF. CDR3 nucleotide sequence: TGTGCCAGCAGTTTATCTAGAACCCGGTACCAAGAGACCCAGTACTTC.

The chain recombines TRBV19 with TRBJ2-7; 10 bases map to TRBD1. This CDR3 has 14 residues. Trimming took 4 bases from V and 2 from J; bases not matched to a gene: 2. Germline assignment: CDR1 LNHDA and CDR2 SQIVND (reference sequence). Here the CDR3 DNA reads TGTGCCAGTAGTAAGGGACAGGGGACCTACGAGCAGTACTTC. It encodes CASSKGQGTYEQYF.

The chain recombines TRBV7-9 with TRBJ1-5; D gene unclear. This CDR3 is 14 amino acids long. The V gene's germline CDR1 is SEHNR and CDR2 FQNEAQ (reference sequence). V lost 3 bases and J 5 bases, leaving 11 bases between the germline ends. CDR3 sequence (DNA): TGTGCCAGCAGCTTTTCCGAGGTCGATCAGCCCCAGCATTTT. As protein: CASSFSEVDQPQHF.

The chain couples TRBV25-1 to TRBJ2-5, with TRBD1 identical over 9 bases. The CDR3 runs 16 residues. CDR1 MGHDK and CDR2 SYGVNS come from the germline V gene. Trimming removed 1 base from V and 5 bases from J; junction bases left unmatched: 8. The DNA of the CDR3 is TGTGCCAGCAGTGAATTTGGAGGACAGGGGCGTGAGACCCAGTACTTC. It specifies CASSEFGGQGRETQYF.

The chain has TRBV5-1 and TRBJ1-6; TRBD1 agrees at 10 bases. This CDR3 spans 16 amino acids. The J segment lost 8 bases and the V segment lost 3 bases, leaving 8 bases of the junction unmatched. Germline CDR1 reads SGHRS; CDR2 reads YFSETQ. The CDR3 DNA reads TGCGCCAGCAGCTCCGGGGGACAGGGGCTTTATTCACCCCTCCACTTT. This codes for CASSSGGQGLYSPLHF.

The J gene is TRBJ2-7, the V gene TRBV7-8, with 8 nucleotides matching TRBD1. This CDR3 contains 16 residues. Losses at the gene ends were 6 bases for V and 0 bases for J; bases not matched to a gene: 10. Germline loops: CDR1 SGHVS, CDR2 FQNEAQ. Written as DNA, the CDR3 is TGTGCCAGCAGGACTACAGGGGGAATAATCTCCTACGAGCAGTACTTC. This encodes CASRTTGGIISYEQYF.

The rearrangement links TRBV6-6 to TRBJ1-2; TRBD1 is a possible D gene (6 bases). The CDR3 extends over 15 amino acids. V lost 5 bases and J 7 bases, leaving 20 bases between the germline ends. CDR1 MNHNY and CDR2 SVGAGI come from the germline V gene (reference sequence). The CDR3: CASSQKQGALRGYTF. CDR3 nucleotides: TGTGCCAGCAGTCAGAAACAGGGCGCCCTTCGTGGCTACACCTTC.

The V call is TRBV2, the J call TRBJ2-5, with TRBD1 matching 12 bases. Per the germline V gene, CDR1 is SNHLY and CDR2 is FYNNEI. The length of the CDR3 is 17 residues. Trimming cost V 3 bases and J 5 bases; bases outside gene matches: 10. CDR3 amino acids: CASSESGGTGGEETQYF. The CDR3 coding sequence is TGTGCCAGCAGTGAGTCAGGGGGGACAGGGGGCGAGGAGACCCAGTACTTC.

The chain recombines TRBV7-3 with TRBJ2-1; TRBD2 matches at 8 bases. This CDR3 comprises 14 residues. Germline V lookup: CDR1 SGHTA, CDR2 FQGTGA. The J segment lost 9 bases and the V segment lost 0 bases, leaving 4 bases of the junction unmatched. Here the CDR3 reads CASSLTWTSTEQFF. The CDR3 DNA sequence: TGTGCCAGCAGCTTAACCTGGACTAGCACTGAGCAGTTCTTC.

The CDR3 spells CASSLLTSGGIGHEQYF. The CDR3 DNA reads TGTGCCAGCAGCCTCCTGACTAGCGGGGGGATAGGCCACGAGCAGTACTTC. This rearrangement joins TRBV7-8 to TRBJ2-7; 13 bases line up with TRBD2. The CDR3 covers 17 residues. After removal of 5 bases from V and 5 bases from J, the junction contained 12 bases not matched to a gene. Germline lookup yields CDR1 SGHVS and CDR2 FQNEAQ.

Here the CDR3 DNA reads TGTGCCAGCAGCCTCCTCTCTGGCGGGGGAAAGATGGATACGCAGTATTTT. Encoded protein: CASSLLSGGGKMDTQYF. The chain employs TRBV13 and TRBJ2-3; 7 bases fit TRBD2. V trimming: 5 bases; J trimming: 6 bases; junction bases outside the gene matches: 17. The CDR3 contains 17 residues. Germline CDR1 and CDR2: PRHDT and FYEKMQ (reference sequence).

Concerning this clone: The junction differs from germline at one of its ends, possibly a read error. DNA for the CDR3: TGTGCCAGCAGCCCGGCGACTAGCGGGAGCAGAGATACGCAGTATTTT. Residues: CASSPATSGSRDTQYF. The chain couples TRBV4-2 to TRBJ2-3; 12 positions agree with TRBD2. This CDR3 spans 16 amino acids. The germline V gene encodes CDR1 LGHNA and CDR2 YNFKEQ.

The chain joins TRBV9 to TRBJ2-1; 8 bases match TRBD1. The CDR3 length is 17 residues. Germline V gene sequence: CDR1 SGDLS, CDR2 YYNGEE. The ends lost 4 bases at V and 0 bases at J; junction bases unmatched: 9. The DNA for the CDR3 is TGTGCCAGCAGCCCAATCCCGGGACAGGACTCCTACAATGAGCAGTTCTTC. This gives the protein CASSPIPGQDSYNEQFF.

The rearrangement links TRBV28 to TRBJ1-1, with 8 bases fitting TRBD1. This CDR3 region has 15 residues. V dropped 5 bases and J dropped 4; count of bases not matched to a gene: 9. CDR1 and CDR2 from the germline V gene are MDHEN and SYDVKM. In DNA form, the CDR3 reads TGTGCCAGCAGTCCCCGACAGGGGATAAGCACTGAAGCTTTCTTT. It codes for CASSPRQGISTEAFF.

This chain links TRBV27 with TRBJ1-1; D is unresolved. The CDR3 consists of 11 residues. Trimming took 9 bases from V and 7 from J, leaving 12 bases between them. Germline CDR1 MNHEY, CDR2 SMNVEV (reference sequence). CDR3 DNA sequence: TGTGCCAGTTTCGGCGAGGATGAAGCTTTCTTT. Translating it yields CASFGEDEAFF.